A single sample is the source of the 21 T cell receptor beta chains below, sequenced in a study of shared clonotypes between healthy human individuals. Some clones are missing from TCRdb's copy, which holds only in-frame ones; the method was immunoSEQ multiplex PCR. The table lists about 650,000 clones, less than 97% of them singletons. The naive CD8 fraction comprised CD45RO-negative cells positively selected for CCR7 and excluded terminally differentiated effector memory CD45RA+ cells. Material for sequencing was naive CD8+ T cells sorted from blood. The receptor set was obtained from a woman younger than 45 in good health.

This chain uses TRBV27 with TRBJ2-7; D is unresolved. V lost 3 bases, J lost 0 bases, and 15 bases lay in between. This CDR3 has 16 residues. CDR1 is MNHEY and CDR2 is SMNVEV in the germline V gene (reference sequence). The CDR3 sequence is CASSLRLGKSSYEQYF. In nucleotides, the CDR3 is TGTGCCAGCAGTTTGCGTCTCGGTAAGAGCTCCTACGAGCAGTACTTC.

The genes are TRBV2 and TRBJ1-1; the D is unclear. V dropped 4 bases and J dropped 4 bases, with 13 bases sitting between them. This CDR3 comprises 14 residues. CDR1 is SNHLY, CDR2 FYNNEI, per germline. CDR3 loop: CASSAYREVTEAFF. DNA for the CDR3: TGTGCCAGCAGTGCGTATAGGGAGGTCACTGAAGCTTTCTTT.

This clone came up once. This chain joins TRBV7-8 and TRBJ1-1; D remains unclear. V lost 1 base to trimming and J lost 1 base, with 7 bases between them. The CDR3 runs 14 residues. From germline, CDR1 is SGHVS and CDR2 FQNEAQ. CDR3 in DNA: TGTGCCAGCAGCTTAGTAGGGCGGAACACTGAAGCTTTCTTT. Translation: CASSLVGRNTEAFF.

The V and J genes are TRBV27 and TRBJ1-1, with D maybe TRBD1 (6 bases). Trimming shortened V by 4 bases and J by 6 bases, and 12 bases separated the two germline ends. Germline values: CDR1 MNHEY, CDR2 SMNVEV (reference sequence). The CDR3 is 13 residues long. This CDR3 reads CASSSPPGAEAFF. The CDR3 DNA follows: TGTGCCAGCAGTTCACCACCAGGGGCTGAAGCTTTCTTT.

The chain couples TRBV6-5 to TRBJ2-5; possible D gene TRBD2, 5 bases. The CDR3 has 13 amino acids. Per germline, CDR1 MNHEY and CDR2 SVGAGI. V was shortened by 5 bases and J by 4 bases, with 11 bases between the two germline ends. CDR3 region: CASSLLGAETQYF. CDR3 nucleotide sequence: TGTGCCAGCAGTCTCTTGGGAGCAGAGACCCAGTACTTC.

Details on this clone: The same CDR3 is also encoded by other DNA sequences in this sample. The chain joins TRBV27 to TRBJ2-1, with no clear D. This CDR3 has 13 amino acids. Germline V gives CDR1 MNHEY, CDR2 SMNVEV (reference sequence). V lost 2 bases and J lost 4, with 6 bases in between. Written as DNA, the CDR3 is TGTGCCAGCAGTTTAGGCTCTTACAATGAGCAGTTCTTC. It codes for CASSLGSYNEQFF.

This clone came up once. The chain has TRBV30 and TRBJ2-2; D uncertain. CDR1 is GTSNPN, CDR2 SVGIG, per germline (reference sequence). V was clipped by 4 bases and J by 7 bases, with 7 bases between them. The CDR3 contains 11 residues. Here the CDR3 reads CAWMSVGELFF. CDR3 in DNA: TGTGCCTGGATGTCGGTCGGGGAGCTGTTTTTT.

This chain links TRBV13 with TRBJ1-2, with a weak D call TRBD1 (5 bases). The CDR3 runs 15 residues. Trimming stripped 3 bases from V and 0 bases from J, with 11 bases between. Germline V gives CDR1 PRHDT, CDR2 FYEKMQ (reference sequence). CDR3 bases: TGTGCCAGCAGCTTGGGACTCAGTGCTAACTATGGCTACACCTTC. This gives the protein CASSLGLSANYGYTF.

This rearrangement joins TRBV19 to TRBJ2-2; maybe TRBD2 (5 bases). The CDR3 spans 13 residues. Germline CDR1 is LNHDA and CDR2 is SQIVND (reference sequence). Trimming took off 5 bases at V and 7 bases at J, with 11 bases between the two ends. CDR3 DNA: TGTGCCAGTAGTCCTTACGAGGGCGGGGAGCTGTTTTTT. Encoded protein: CASSPYEGGELFF.

This chain uses TRBV28 with TRBJ2-2; a possible D gene is TRBD2 (6 bases). The CDR3 runs to 15 residues. The germline V and J ends were trimmed by 6 bases and 3 bases, with 14 bases remaining between them. The germline CDR1 and CDR2 sequences are MDHEN and SYDVKM. The CDR3 protein is CASSGPGDYTGELFF. The DNA for the CDR3 is TGTGCCAGCAGCGGACCCGGGGACTACACCGGGGAGCTGTTTTTT.

The table lists this clone with a count of one. The chain has TRBV21-1 and TRBJ2-1; TRBD2 is taken as the D call from the table, unchecked against the DNA. TRBV21-1 is a pseudogene. This CDR3 region has 17 residues. The CDR3 protein is CASSKARQREFRDEQFF. The CDR3 DNA sequence: TGTGCCAGCAGCAAAGCGCGGCAGCGGGAGTTCCGGGATGAGCAGTTCTTC.

The chain joins TRBV2 to TRBJ2-7; D possibly corresponds to TRBD2 (6 bases). The CDR3 extends over 14 amino acids. With 4 bases removed from V and 6 bases from J, the gap between germline ends came to 16 bases. The V gene's germline CDR1 is SNHLY and CDR2 FYNNEI. The DNA of the CDR3 is TGTGCCAGCAGTGTAGCCGGGCTGGGGGGCGAGCAGTACTTC. Translated, it gives CASSVAGLGGEQYF.

This chain uses TRBV27 with TRBJ2-1; 8 bases are shared with TRBD1. The CDR3 has 17 residues. J was trimmed by 1 base and V by 5 bases; bases with no gene match: 10. Germline V CDR1 and CDR2: MNHEY, SMNVEV (reference sequence). The CDR3 loop is CASSPHAGGESYNEQFF. The CDR3, as DNA: TGTGCCAGCAGTCCCCACGCAGGGGGCGAATCCTACAATGAGCAGTTCTTC.

The chain uses TRBV6-5 and TRBJ2-5; TRBD1 might be the D (6 bases). Germline assignment: CDR1 MNHEY and CDR2 SVGAGI. The CDR3 contains 13 residues. The V end lost 5 bases, the J end lost 5 bases, and 12 bases lay between the germline ends. The CDR3 protein is CASSPQGRETQYF. In nucleotides, the CDR3 is TGTGCCAGCAGTCCACAGGGTAGGGAGACCCAGTACTTC.

This clone appeared once. Within the sample, other DNA sequences also encode this same CDR3. The rearrangement joins TRBV14 to TRBJ2-1; D unclear. CDR1 and CDR2 from the germline V gene are SGHDN and FVKESK. Trimming cost V 3 bases and J 0 bases, with 3 bases left between them. This CDR3 region has 13 residues. This chain's CDR3 is CASSQTSYNEQFF. The CDR3, as DNA: TGTGCCAGCAGCCAGACCTCCTACAATGAGCAGTTCTTC.

The chain combines TRBV27 with TRBJ2-7; TRBD2 might be the D (6 bases). Trimming stripped 2 bases from V and 2 bases from J, with 16 bases between. Germline V gene sequence: CDR1 MNHEY, CDR2 SMNVEV (reference sequence). The CDR3 totals 16 residues. The CDR3 DNA follows: TGTGCCAGCAGTTTAACGGGGGTTGGCGAGGCCTACGAGCAGTACTTC. Translated, it gives CASSLTGVGEAYEQYF.

V gene TRBV5-1 combines with J gene TRBJ1-2; D remains ambiguous. The germline CDR1 and CDR2 sequences are SGHRS and YFSETQ. The length of the CDR3 is 16 residues. V was clipped by 0 bases and J by 5 bases, with 17 bases between them. The CDR3 loop is CASSLDLGALRYGYTF. In DNA form, the CDR3 reads TGCGCCAGCAGCTTGGACCTCGGAGCCCTCCGGTATGGCTACACCTTC.

The chain links TRBV9 to TRBJ2-6, with 12 bases identical to TRBD1. From germline, CDR1 is SGDLS and CDR2 YYNGEE. V lost 6 bases to trimming and J lost 5 bases; unmatched junction nucleotides: 12. The CDR3 length is 18 residues. CDR3 region: CASTSPRDRGQRANVLTF. DNA for the CDR3: TGTGCCAGCACCTCACCCCGGGACAGGGGGCAAAGGGCCAACGTCCTGACTTTC.

The chain joins TRBV15 to TRBJ2-5; D gene uncertain. Trimming removed 0 bases at V and 5 bases at J, with 10 bases between. Per the germline V gene, CDR1 is LNHNV and CDR2 is YYDKDF (reference sequence). This CDR3 contains 14 residues. The CDR3 loop reads CATSRESSGETQYF. The CDR3 DNA reads as TGTGCCACCAGCAGAGAAAGTAGTGGGGAGACCCAGTACTTC.

This chain connects TRBV27 to TRBJ1-2; 7 nucleotides match TRBD1. Looked up from germline, CDR1 is MNHEY and CDR2 is SMNVEV (reference sequence). The junction had 20 bases not matched to a gene; V was cut back by 6 bases and J by 7 bases. The CDR3 loop spans 17 amino acids. The chain's CDR3 is CASSYYPPGRGRFGYTF. In nucleotides, the CDR3 is TGTGCCAGCAGCTATTACCCCCCAGGGAGGGGGCGTTTTGGCTACACCTTC.

The chain employs TRBV28 and TRBJ2-7, with 11 bases identical to TRBD2. Germline CDR1 MDHEN, CDR2 SYDVKM. The trim removed 3 bases at V and 4 bases at J, leaving 8 bases unmatched. The length of the CDR3 is 16 residues. CDR3 sequence reads: CASSFRLAGTLYEQYF. The CDR3 DNA reads as TGTGCCAGCAGTTTCCGACTAGCGGGGACCCTTTACGAGCAGTACTTC.